The 3 T cell receptor beta chains in this list originate from one sample, sequenced in a study of T cell responses to AZD1222 COVID-19 vaccine. The repertoire was sequenced with immunoSEQ multiplex PCR; TCRdb's copy has only in-frame clones and lacks some. The repertoire holds 95,000 to 150,000 clones, with roughly 88% as singletons. The specimen comprised peripheral blood, sampled on day 0 of AZD1222 vaccination. Receptors were obtained from an adult in good health.

V is TRBV11-2 and J is TRBJ2-7; 8 positions agree with TRBD2. The CDR3 loop spans 18 amino acids. Germline lookup yields CDR1 SGHAT and CDR2 FQNNGV. With V trimmed by 4 bases and J by 2 bases, 16 bases remained unmatched. The CDR3 sequence is CASSSIKGLTSETYEQYF. The CDR3 DNA is TGTGCCAGCAGCTCGATAAAGGGCTTGACTAGCGAGACCTACGAGCAGTACTTC.

This clone was picked up a small number of times. The chain uses TRBV12-3 or TRBV12-4 and TRBJ2-5; possibly TRBD1 for D (5 bases). This CDR3 has 12 amino acids. Trimming removed 6 bases from V and 5 bases from J, with 10 bases in between. CDR3 in amino acids: CASSPPGETQYF. CDR3 bases: TGTGCCAGCAGCCCTCCAGGGGAGACCCAGTACTTC.

This clone was picked up a small number of times. The chain recombines TRBV7-2 with TRBJ2-5; D unresolved. Trimming pared 7 bases from V and 5 bases from J, leaving 23 bases between. CDR1 SGHTA and CDR2 FQGNSA come from the germline V gene. The length of the CDR3 is 16 residues. The CDR3 DNA follows: TGTGCCAGCACCGAAAAGGGCCTTGTGGTCCCGGAGACCCAGTACTTC. Translated: CASTEKGLVVPETQYF.